Following are 4 T cell receptor beta chains from one sample sequenced in a study of shared clonotypes between healthy human individuals. Only in-frame clones appear in the TCRdb table, and some are missing; sequencing was by immunoSEQ multiplex PCR. The repertoire holds 700,000 or so clones, with about two thirds as singletons. Sequenced input: memory CD4+ T cells sorted from blood. Subset here: CD45RA-negative fraction. Source of these receptors: a young woman in good health.

V usage is TRBV11-2 and J usage is TRBJ1-5; 10 bases align to TRBD1. Germline-derived CDR1 and CDR2 are SGHAT and FQNNGV. The CDR3 loop spans 14 amino acids. V lost 5 bases, J lost 6 bases, and 4 bases stayed unmatched. CDR3 sequence (DNA): TGTGCCAGCAGCAGACAGGGGGCCGGTCAGCCCCAGCATTTT. This translates into CASSRQGAGQPQHF.

The genes are TRBV19 and TRBJ1-5, with 8 bases fitting TRBD1. CDR1 is LNHDA and CDR2 is SQIVND in the germline V gene (reference sequence). V shed 0 bases and J 6 bases; nucleotides not matched to a gene: 4. This CDR3 region has 15 residues. The CDR3 here is CASSIDRGPGQPQHF. In DNA, the CDR3 is TGTGCCAGTAGTATAGACAGGGGGCCGGGTCAGCCCCAGCATTTT.

V usage is TRBV28 and J usage is TRBJ2-1, with 8 positions matching TRBD2. Trimming at V came to 7 bases and at J to 4 bases, leaving 9 bases not matched to a gene. The germline V gene encodes CDR1 MDHEN and CDR2 SYDVKM. CDR3 length: 15 amino acids. CDR3 in amino acids: CASNTGRAPYNEQFF. The CDR3 region has the DNA TGTGCCAGCAATACCGGGAGGGCACCATACAATGAGCAGTTCTTC.

A few counts support this clone. The chain recombines TRBV5-4 with TRBJ2-1, with D tentatively TRBD2 (6 bases). Deletions cut 0 bases from V and 0 bases from J, with 13 bases between. The CDR3 spans 17 residues. Germline CDR1 reads SGHNT; CDR2 reads YYREEE (reference sequence). The chain's CDR3 is CASSLALYGSSYNEQFF. CDR3 DNA sequence: TGTGCCAGCAGCTTGGCATTGTACGGGAGCTCCTACAATGAGCAGTTCTTC.